Following are 2 T cell receptor beta chains from one sample sequenced in a study of T cells in Graves' hyperthyroidism and ophthalmopathy. RNA transcripts provided the source from which TCR beta CDR3 regions were amplified. Primed by the HTBI set, a first-round RT-PCR was run on the TCR CDR3. MiXCR, applied by TCRdb to the multiplex PCR reads, yields one record per CDR3 protein. The sample lists about 110,000 distinct CDR3 sequences; approximately 15% were seen once. Sequencing was carried out using blood. The receptors here all came from a woman aged 50 to 65 with Graves' hyperthyroidism.

This clonotype came up many times. This rearrangement joins TRBV4-1 to TRBJ2-1; no definite D call. V was cut by 1 base and J by 7 bases, with 8 bases left in between. The CDR3 covers 13 residues. Germline V gene lookup returns CDR1 MGHRA and CDR2 YSYEKL. The CDR3 DNA sequence: TGCGCCAGCAGCCAAGGATGGTATAATGAGCAGTTCTTC. Translated: CASSQGWYNEQFF.

This clonotype occurred many times. The chain joins TRBV7-8 to TRBJ2-1, with TRBD2 matching over 8 bases. The junction had 8 bases not matched to a gene; V was cut back by 1 base and J by 0 bases. This CDR3 has 18 amino acids. Looked up from germline, CDR1 is SGHVS and CDR2 is FQNEAQ. The CDR3 sequence: CASSLGRSGTSSYNEQFF. CDR3 DNA sequence: TGTGCCAGCAGCTTAGGTCGTAGCGGGACGAGCTCCTACAATGAGCAGTTCTTC.